The 10 T cell receptor beta chains below were found in one sample sequenced in a study of blood T cell repertoires in COVID-19 (TCRdb year 2020). The library relied on the immunoSEQ multiplex PCR assay. Not all clones reach the TCRdb copy of this immuneACCESS table, which keeps in-frame sequences only. Checked studies attribute under half of the gap to unresolved V genes and leave the rest unexplained. The sample table contains 140,000 to 150,000 clones; only one count was recorded for about 90% of them. About 2.3% of the sample is held by the ten biggest clonotypes. Source material: peripheral blood. These receptors all stem from a human donor in a cohort sampled during active COVID-19.

The chain joins TRBV6-2 or TRBV6-3 to TRBJ2-1; weak D call: TRBD2 (6 bases). V lost 4 bases to trimming and J lost 0 bases, with 16 bases between them. There are 17 residues in the CDR3. Germline values: CDR1 MNHEY, CDR2 SVGEGT. The CDR3 sequence is CASSLLGGLPSYNEQFF. CDR3 bases: TGTGCCAGCAGTTTACTCGGGGGACTCCCCTCCTACAATGAGCAGTTCTTC.

This clone has a single count. This chain joins TRBV27 and TRBJ2-1, with D unclear. The CDR3 consists of 18 residues. Between the trimmed V and J ends, which lost 0 bases and 0 bases, there was a span of 15 bases. Per the germline V gene, CDR1 is MNHEY and CDR2 is SMNVEV (reference sequence). The CDR3 bases are TGTGCCAGCAGTTTATCCCGACCTCCACGGAGCTCCTACAATGAGCAGTTCTTC. Translation: CASSLSRPPRSSYNEQFF.

V usage is TRBV7-2 and J usage is TRBJ2-5; 9 bases map to TRBD1. Germline CDR1 SGHTA, CDR2 FQGNSA. The CDR3 runs 15 residues. Trimming removed 5 bases from V and 4 bases from J; junction bases left unmatched: 8. The CDR3 nucleotides are TGTGCCAGCAGCCAACCTAGGACAGGGGTAGAGACCCAGTACTTC. Translated, it gives CASSQPRTGVETQYF. The whole variable domain, filled in from reference TRBV7-2 and TRBJ2-5, reads GAGVSQSPSNKVTEKGKDVELRCDPISGHTALYWYRQSLGQGLEFLIYFQGNSAPDKSGLPSDRFSAERTGGSVSTLTIQRTQQEDSAVYLCASSQPRTGVETQYFGPGTRLLVL.

This clone was recorded once. The rearrangement uses TRBV7-9 and TRBJ2-1, with D uncertain. V shed 8 bases and J shed 13 bases, with 15 bases lying between them. Per the germline V gene, CDR1 is SEHNR and CDR2 is FQNEAQ (reference sequence). The CDR3 runs 11 residues. The chain's CDR3 is CASHIHQQQFF. Written as DNA, the CDR3 is TGTGCCAGCCATATACACCAACAACAGTTCTTC.

The gene calls are TRBV9 and TRBJ2-2, with a weak D call TRBD2 (6 bases). The V and J ends lost 3 bases and 2 bases respectively, with 11 bases between them. The germline V gene encodes CDR1 SGDLS and CDR2 YYNGEE. This CDR3 region has 15 residues. The CDR3 here is CASSDRDFNTGELFF. The CDR3 bases are TGTGCCAGCAGCGACCGGGACTTCAACACCGGGGAGCTGTTTTTT.

This chain links TRBV27 with TRBJ1-2; D is possibly TRBD1 (5 bases). The ends were cut back, 1 base at V and 7 bases at J, with 13 bases in the middle. Germline CDR1 and CDR2: MNHEY and SMNVEV (reference sequence). CDR3 length: 14 amino acids. CDR3 DNA sequence: TGTGCCAGCAGTTTATGGCAGGGAAATAGTGGCTACACCTTC. Translation gives CASSLWQGNSGYTF.

In its sample, this clone was seen once. V is TRBV15 and J is TRBJ1-5; no firm D call. The CDR3 sequence is 13 residues long. V gave up 5 bases and J gave up 4 bases, with 9 bases separating them. The germline V gene encodes CDR1 LNHNV and CDR2 YYDKDF (reference sequence). The chain's CDR3 is CATSRTRNQPQHF. The CDR3 nucleotides are TGTGCCACCAGCCGTACGAGGAATCAGCCCCAGCATTTT.

This clone appeared a few times. V usage is TRBV9 and J usage is TRBJ2-1; TRBD2 might be the D (6 bases). Trimming took 0 bases from V and 4 from J, leaving 8 bases between them. The length of the CDR3 is 14 residues. The V gene's germline CDR1 is SGDLS and CDR2 YYNGEE. CDR3 residues: CASSVAGVYNEQFF. CDR3 in DNA: TGTGCCAGCAGCGTAGCGGGAGTTTACAATGAGCAGTTCTTC.

This clone was detected only once. V and J are TRBV28 and TRBJ2-7; 9 positions agree with TRBD2. Losses at the gene ends were 5 bases for V and 0 bases for J; bases not matched to a gene: 2. Germline CDR1 is MDHEN and CDR2 is SYDVKM. The CDR3 is made up of 14 amino acids. The CDR3 region is CASSLAGSSYEQYF. The CDR3 bases are TGTGCCAGCAGTCTAGCGGGAAGCTCCTACGAGCAGTACTTC. The complete variable domain, with remaining parts taken from reference TRBV28 and TRBJ2-7, reads DVKVTQSSRYLVKRTGEKVFLECVQDMDHENMFWYRQDPGLGLRLIYFSYDVKMKEKGDIPEGYSVSREKKERFSLILESASTNQTSMYLCASSLAGSSYEQYFGPGTRLTVT.

In the case of this clone: Other DNA sequences from this sample encode an identical CDR3 as well. The chain links TRBV7-2 to TRBJ2-5; 7 bases agree with TRBD2. Trimming at V came to 0 bases and at J to 4 bases, leaving 2 bases not matched to a gene. The CDR3 loop spans 14 amino acids. Germline CDR1 is SGHTA and CDR2 is FQGNSA. The CDR3 DNA sequence: TGTGCCAGCAGCTTAGCGGGGAGGGGAGAGACCCAGTACTTC. This sequence encodes CASSLAGRGETQYF.